The next 16 T cell receptor beta chains were all read from a single sample in a study of CD8+ T cells in alopecia areata. Documented treatment: oral pan-JAK inhibitor, 5-10 mg twice daily. After isolation, RNA underwent reverse transcription to generate cDNA as the sequencing template. Clones were read by immunoSEQ multiplex PCR, and TCRdb kept only the in-frame ones, dropping some. The repertoire holds around 180,000 clones, with around three fifths as singletons. Sequenced here: CD4+ T cells sorted from blood, sampled at week 24, from a patient treated with tofacitinib. These receptors all stem from a human donor with alopecia areata.

With respect to this clone: Other DNA sequences in this sample translate to the same CDR3. The V call is TRBV5-1, the J call TRBJ1-1; D unclear. Germline CDR1 is SGHRS and CDR2 is YFSETQ. The CDR3 sequence is 11 residues long. V was clipped by 5 bases and J by 0 bases, with 2 bases between them. CDR3 DNA sequence: TGCGCCAGCAGTTTGAACACTGAAGCTTTCTTT. Protein sequence: CASSLNTEAFF.

Concerning this clone itself: Different DNA sequences within this sample yield the same CDR3. This chain joins TRBV6-5 and TRBJ1-5, with 10 bases matching TRBD1. Looked up from germline, CDR1 is MNHEY and CDR2 is SVGAGI. There are 15 residues in the CDR3. V trimming: 4 bases; J trimming: 2 bases; junction bases outside the gene matches: 2. The CDR3 protein is CASSSGTGGNQPQHF. CDR3 bases: TGTGCCAGCAGTTCCGGGACAGGGGGCAATCAGCCCCAGCATTTT.

J is TRBJ1-5 and V is TRBV4-1, with D maybe TRBD1 (5 bases). Germline V gives CDR1 MGHRA, CDR2 YSYEKL. Trimming shortened V by 3 bases and J by 2 bases, and 14 bases separated the two germline ends. CDR3 size: 16 residues. CDR3 sequence reads: CASSQLSGQGNQPQHF. Here the CDR3 DNA reads TGCGCCAGCAGCCAGTTGTCGGGGCAGGGCAATCAGCCCCAGCATTTT.

The chain uses TRBV30 and TRBJ1-1; D unclear. Germline CDR1 reads GTSNPN; CDR2 reads SVGIG (reference sequence). This CDR3 has 12 residues. V was shortened by 2 bases and J by 7 bases, with 11 bases between the two germline ends. The CDR3 reads CAWSREAVEAFF. CDR3 sequence (DNA): TGTGCCTGGAGTCGGGAGGCGGTTGAAGCTTTCTTT.

V is TRBV9 and J is TRBJ2-2, with D tentatively TRBD1 (6 bases). The CDR3 has 15 residues. CDR1 and CDR2 from the germline V gene are SGDLS and YYNGEE. V was pared by 0 bases and J by 5 bases, with 11 bases between. CDR3 sequence (DNA): TGTGCCAGCAGCGTAGGGGACACAAAAACCGGGGAGCTGTTTTTT. Translated, it gives CASSVGDTKTGELFF.

The CDR3 bases are TGTGCCAGCAGTCCTCGGGACAGAACCTACGAGCAGTACTTC. It codes for CASSPRDRTYEQYF. The rearrangement joins TRBV27 to TRBJ2-7, with 7 bases fitting TRBD1. In germline, CDR1 is MNHEY, CDR2 SMNVEV (reference sequence). V gave up 5 bases and J gave up 2 bases; unmatched junction bases: 6. The CDR3 is 14 amino acids.

The chain couples TRBV5-6 to TRBJ1-5; D unresolved. Germline assignment: CDR1 SGHDT and CDR2 YYEEEE. Trimming pared 4 bases from V and 5 bases from J, leaving 13 bases between. The CDR3 contains 14 residues. CDR3 DNA: TGTGCCAGCAGCCGAGGAAGGGTGGATCAGCCCCAGCATTTT. This codes for CASSRGRVDQPQHF.

Comment on this clone: This sample also contains other DNA sequences that code for the same CDR3. The chain uses TRBV6-5 and TRBJ1-2; perhaps TRBD1 as D (5 bases). The germline V gene encodes CDR1 MNHEY and CDR2 SVGAGI. There are 13 residues in the CDR3. V was trimmed by 4 bases and J by 2 bases, leaving 8 bases between them. The DNA for the CDR3 is TGTGCCAGCAGTTCCACAGGAAACTATGGCTACACCTTC. Residues: CASSSTGNYGYTF.

The V gene is TRBV29-1, the J gene TRBJ1-1; TRBD1 aligns across 10 bases. CDR3 length equals 13 residues. V trimming: 2 bases; J trimming: 5 bases; junction bases outside the gene matches: 2. Germline lookup yields CDR1 SQVTM and CDR2 ANQGSEA. Here the CDR3 DNA reads TGCAGCGTTGAACGGGACAGGGGTACTGAAGCTTTCTTT. This codes for CSVERDRGTEAFF.

A single count supports this clone. The rearrangement joins TRBV7-2 to TRBJ2-3, with D possibly TRBD2 on 7 matching bases. Trimming removed 2 bases from V and 4 bases from J, with 10 bases in between. The CDR3 sequence is 14 residues long. Germline V gene lookup returns CDR1 SGHTA and CDR2 FQGNSA. The CDR3 sequence is CASSLRGAADTQYF. The CDR3 DNA reads as TGTGCCAGCAGCTTACGGGGGGCCGCAGATACGCAGTATTTT. Based on the CDR3 plus reference TRBV7-2 and TRBJ2-3, the full variable domain is GAGVSQSPSNKVTEKGKDVELRCDPISGHTALYWYRQSLGQGLEFLIYFQGNSAPDKSGLPSDRFSAERTGGSVSTLTIQRTQQEDSAVYLCASSLRGAADTQYFGPGTRLTVL.

This clone was picked up a small number of times. The chain combines TRBV10-3 with TRBJ2-7, with a weak D call TRBD1 (6 bases). The CDR3 is made up of 12 amino acids. Germline values: CDR1 ENHRY, CDR2 SYGVKD. V lost 5 bases and J 4 bases, leaving 9 bases between the germline ends. The chain's CDR3 is CAISNTGYEQYF. The CDR3 bases are TGTGCCATCAGTAATACAGGGTACGAGCAGTACTTC.

V and J are TRBV30 and TRBJ2-5; D is possibly TRBD2 (6 bases). Germline V gene data show CDR1 as GTSNPN and CDR2 as SVGIG (reference sequence). The CDR3 is 10 residues long. V was cut by 8 bases and J by 5 bases, with 9 bases left in between. The DNA of the CDR3 is TGTGCCAGTCGGGGGGAGACCCAGTACTTC. It codes for CASRGETQYF. Variable domain in full (rest from reference TRBV30 and TRBJ2-5): SQTIHQWPATLVQPVGSPLSLECTVEGTSNPNLYWYRQAAGRGLQLLFYSVGIGQISSEVPQNLSASRPQDRQFILSSKKLLLSDSGFYLCASRGETQYFGPGTRLLVL.

V usage is TRBV29-1 and J usage is TRBJ1-1; maybe TRBD1 (5 bases). V dropped 6 bases and J dropped 2 bases, with 13 bases sitting between them. The CDR3 has 13 amino acids. Germline CDR1 reads SQVTM; CDR2 reads ANQGSEA. The CDR3 is CSVGRRLNTEAFF. CDR3 bases: TGCAGCGTGGGACGGAGGCTTAACACTGAAGCTTTCTTT. Full variable domain (missing parts from reference TRBV29-1 and TRBJ1-1): SAVISQKPSRDICQRGTSLTIQCQVDSQVTMMFWYRQQPGQSLTLIATANQGSEATYESGFVIDKFPISRPNLTFSTLTVSNMSPEDSSIYLCSVGRRLNTEAFFGQGTRLTVV.

This clone was seen once. The chain employs TRBV5-1 and TRBJ1-6; D remains ambiguous. CDR3 length: 17 residues. V was trimmed by 0 bases and J by 10 bases, leaving 20 bases between them. The V gene's germline CDR1 is SGHRS and CDR2 YFSETQ. CDR3 residues: CASSLAPLTGNSSPLHF. Written as DNA, the CDR3 is TGCGCCAGCAGCTTGGCCCCCCTGACCGGCAATTCCTCACCCCTCCACTTT.

V gene TRBV19 combines with J gene TRBJ1-2, with D unresolved. Trimming removed 7 bases at V and 4 bases at J, with 16 bases between. Germline V gives CDR1 LNHDA, CDR2 SQIVND (reference sequence). CDR3 length equals 14 residues. Here the CDR3 DNA reads TGTGCCAGTACTACAGCCACTCATAGCTATGGCTACACCTTC. This encodes CASTTATHSYGYTF. Together with reference TRBV19 and TRBJ1-2, the CDR3 gives the full variable domain: DGGITQSPKYLFRKEGQNVTLSCEQNLNHDAMYWYRQDPGQGLRLIYYSQIVNDFQKGDIAEGYSVSREKKESFPLTVTSAQKNPTAFYLCASTTATHSYGYTFGSGTRLTVV.

This clone has only a few counts. The rearrangement links TRBV10-2 to TRBJ1-2; TRBD1 agrees at 8 bases. Per germline, CDR1 WSHSY and CDR2 SAAADI. Unmatched junction bases numbered 6, after V lost 2 bases and J lost 4 bases. The CDR3 contains 15 residues. For the CDR3, the DNA is TGCGCCAGCAGTGAGCCCGGACAGGGAGGCTATGGCTACACCTTC. Translating gives CASSEPGQGGYGYTF.